The sequence of this T cell receptor beta chain was determined in a study of blood T cell repertoires in COVID-19. Study-wide context: T cells, B-cell-depleted T cells, or PBMCs supplied cDNA or gDNA.

CDR3 size: 14 residues. Germline loops: CDR1 KGHSH, CDR2 LQKENI. Trimming cost V 3 bases and J 8 bases; bases outside gene matches: 3. The table came from immunoSEQ multiplex PCR; TCRdb's copy has only in-frame clones and leaves some out. This table holds 55,000 to 90,000 clones, approximately 86% found once. Sequencing was carried out using peripheral blood. The source of this sequence is a woman between 55 and 75 years old with acute or convalescent COVID-19. This chain links TRBV18 with TRBJ1-6; 8 bases are shared with TRBD1. The CDR3 DNA is TGTGCCAGCTCACCCGGGACAGGAGATTCACCCCTCCACTTT. This sequence encodes CASSPGTGDSPLHF.